This record looks at one TCR beta chain sequence and its context. The sample comes from a study of T cells expressing NK-cell markers. One entry per CDR3 protein, without DNA, is what TCRdb gives after re-calling the 5' RACE reads. This table holds approximately 420,000 distinct CDR3 sequences. The sequence derives from a woman in her 50s in good health. Sequenced sample: blood T cells: a sorted CD56 or NKG2C T cell subset, CD4+ or CD8+ T cells, or bulk PBMC T cells (not recorded which).

The CDR3 is CASGGLTSNYGYTF. The V gene is TRBV11-3, the J gene TRBJ1-2; TCRdb's D gene call, TRBD1, goes unchecked for lack of DNA. The germline gives CDR1 SGHNT, CDR2 YENEEA. The CDR3 has 14 residues.